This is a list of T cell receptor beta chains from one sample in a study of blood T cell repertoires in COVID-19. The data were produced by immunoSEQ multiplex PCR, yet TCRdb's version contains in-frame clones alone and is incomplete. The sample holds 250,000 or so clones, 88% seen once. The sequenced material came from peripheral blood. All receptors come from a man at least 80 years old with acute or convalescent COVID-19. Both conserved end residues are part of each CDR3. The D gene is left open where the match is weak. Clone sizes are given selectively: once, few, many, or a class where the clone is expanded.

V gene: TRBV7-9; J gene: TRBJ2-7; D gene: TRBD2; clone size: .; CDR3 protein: CASTWTSGEYEQYF; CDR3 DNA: TGTGCCAGCACCTGGACTAGCGGAGAATACGAGCAGTACTTC
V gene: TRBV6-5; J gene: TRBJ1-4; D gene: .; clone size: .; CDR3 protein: CASSSMEGVEKLFF; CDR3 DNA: TGTGCCAGCAGCTCAATGGAGGGTGTCGAAAAACTGTTTTTT
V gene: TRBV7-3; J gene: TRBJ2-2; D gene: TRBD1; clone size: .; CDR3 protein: CASSIHRGRNTGELFF; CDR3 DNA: TGTGCCAGCAGCATTCACAGGGGGCGAAACACCGGGGAGCTGTTTTTT
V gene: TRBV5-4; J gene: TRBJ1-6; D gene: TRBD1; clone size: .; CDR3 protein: CASSMDRGSNSPLHF; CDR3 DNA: TGTGCCAGCAGCATGGACAGGGGGAGTAATTCACCCCTCCACTTT
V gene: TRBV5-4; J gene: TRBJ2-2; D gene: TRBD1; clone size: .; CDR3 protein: CASSGPGTAGELFF; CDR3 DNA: TGTGCCAGCAGCGGTCCCGGGACAGCCGGGGAGCTGTTTTTT
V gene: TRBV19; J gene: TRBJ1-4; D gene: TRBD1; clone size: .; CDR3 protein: CASSSSGTENEKLFF; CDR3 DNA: TGTGCCAGTAGTTCATCCGGGACAGAAAATGAAAAACTGTTTTTT
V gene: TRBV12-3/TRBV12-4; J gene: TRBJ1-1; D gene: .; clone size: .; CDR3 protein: CASSSGGTTEAFF; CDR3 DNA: TGTGCCAGCAGTTCGGGAGGGACTACTGAGGCTTTCTTT
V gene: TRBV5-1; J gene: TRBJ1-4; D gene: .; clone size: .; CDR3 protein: CASSLDGGGDEKLFF; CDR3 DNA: TGCGCCAGCAGCCTAGACGGGGGAGGGGATGAAAAACTGTTTTTT
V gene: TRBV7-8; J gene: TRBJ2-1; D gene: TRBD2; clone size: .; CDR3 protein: CASSLGASVGRAWFF; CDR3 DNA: TGTGCCAGCAGCTTAGGGGCCAGCGTCGGGAGGGCCTGGTTCTTC
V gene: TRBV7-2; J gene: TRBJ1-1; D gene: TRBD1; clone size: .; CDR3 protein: CASSLGRTGGIEAFF; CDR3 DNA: TGTGCCAGCAGCTTAGGGAGGACAGGGGGAATTGAAGCTTTCTTT
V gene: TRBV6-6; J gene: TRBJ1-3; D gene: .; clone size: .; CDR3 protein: CASRRGAGDTIYF; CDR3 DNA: TGTGCCAGCAGACGAGGGGCTGGTGACACCATATATTTT
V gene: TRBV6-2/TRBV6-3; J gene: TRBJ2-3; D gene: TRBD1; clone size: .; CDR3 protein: CASSRGGQGLATQYF; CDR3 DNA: TGTGCCAGCAGTCGTGGGGGACAGGGACTTGCGACGCAGTATTTT
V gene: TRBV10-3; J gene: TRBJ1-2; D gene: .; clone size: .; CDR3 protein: CAISESDLRGRTF; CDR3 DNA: TGTGCCATCAGTGAGTCTGATCTTAGGGGCCGCACCTTC
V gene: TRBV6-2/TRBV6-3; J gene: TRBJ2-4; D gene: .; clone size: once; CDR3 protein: CASSRSDRWRYF; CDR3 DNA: TGTGCCAGCAGTCGATCGGACAGATGGAGGTACTTC
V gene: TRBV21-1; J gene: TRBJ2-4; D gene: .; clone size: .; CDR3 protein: CASSKEDRGPNIQYF; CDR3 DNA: TGTGCCAGCAGCAAAGAGGACAGGGGGCCGAACATTCAGTACTTC
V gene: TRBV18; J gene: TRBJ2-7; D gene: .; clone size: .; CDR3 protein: CASSPRGQSYEQYF; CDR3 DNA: TGTGCCAGCTCACCACGCGGACAGTCGTACGAGCAGTACTTC
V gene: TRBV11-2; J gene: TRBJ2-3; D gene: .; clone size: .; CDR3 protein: CASSLGAERDTQYF; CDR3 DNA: TGTGCCAGCAGCTTAGGAGCCGAGCGGGATACGCAGTATTTT
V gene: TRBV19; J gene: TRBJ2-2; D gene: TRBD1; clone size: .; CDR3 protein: CASSIRGQGSGELFF; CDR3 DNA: TGTGCCAGTAGTATAAGGGGACAGGGATCCGGGGAGCTGTTTTTT
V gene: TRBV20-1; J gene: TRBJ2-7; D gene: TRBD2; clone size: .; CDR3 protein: CSASRSGRADEQYF; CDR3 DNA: TGCAGTGCTAGTCGTAGCGGGAGGGCCGACGAGCAGTACTTC
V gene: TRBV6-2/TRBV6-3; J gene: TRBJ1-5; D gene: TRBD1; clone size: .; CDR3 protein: CASSSPRDRFSNQPQHF; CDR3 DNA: TGTGCCAGCAGTTCCCCCCGGGACAGATTTAGCAATCAGCCCCAGCATTTT
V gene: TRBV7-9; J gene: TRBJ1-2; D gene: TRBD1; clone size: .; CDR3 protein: CASSWDRGQGYTF; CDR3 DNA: TGTGCCAGCAGCTGGGACAGGGGGCAAGGCTACACCTTC
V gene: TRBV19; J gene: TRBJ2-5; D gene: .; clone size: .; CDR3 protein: CASSIGQDQETQYF; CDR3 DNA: TGTGCCAGTAGTATAGGACAGGATCAAGAGACCCAGTACTTC
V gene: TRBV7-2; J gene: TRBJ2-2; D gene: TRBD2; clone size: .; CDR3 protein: CASIPSSGRRTGELFF; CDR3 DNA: TGTGCCAGCATCCCCTCTAGCGGGAGGCGAACCGGGGAGCTGTTTTTT
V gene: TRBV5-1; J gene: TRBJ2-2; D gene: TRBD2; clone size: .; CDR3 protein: CASSPSILAGASGELFF; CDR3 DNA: TGCGCCAGCAGCCCCAGTATACTAGCGGGAGCGAGCGGGGAGCTGTTTTTT
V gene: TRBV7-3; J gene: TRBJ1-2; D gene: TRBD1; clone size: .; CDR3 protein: CASSLTGGAGGYTF; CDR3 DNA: TGTGCCAGCAGTCTTACAGGGGGCGCTGGGGGCTACACCTTC
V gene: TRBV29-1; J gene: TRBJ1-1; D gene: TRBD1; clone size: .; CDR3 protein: CSVEGQGYTEAFF; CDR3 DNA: TGCAGCGTCGAGGGACAGGGGTACACTGAAGCTTTCTTT
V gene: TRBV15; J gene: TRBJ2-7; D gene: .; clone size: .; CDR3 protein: CATSTVTGVYEQYF; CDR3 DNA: TGTGCCACCAGCACTGTCACAGGAGTATACGAGCAGTACTTC
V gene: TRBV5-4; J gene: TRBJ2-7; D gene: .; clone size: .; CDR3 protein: CASSLDRDGEQYF; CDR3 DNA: TGTGCCAGCAGCTTGGACAGGGATGGCGAGCAGTACTTC
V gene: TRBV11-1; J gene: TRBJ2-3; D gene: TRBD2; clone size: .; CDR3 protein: CASSRLGGSSTDTQYF; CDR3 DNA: TGTGCCAGCAGCCGCCTCGGGGGGAGTAGCACAGATACGCAGTATTTT
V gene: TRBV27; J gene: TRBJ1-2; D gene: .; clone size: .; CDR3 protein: CASRRAGADYGYTF; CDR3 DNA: TGTGCCAGCAGACGAGCGGGGGCGGACTATGGCTACACCTTC
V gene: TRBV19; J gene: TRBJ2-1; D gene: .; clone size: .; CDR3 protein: CASNSKGLAEQFF; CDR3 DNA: TGTGCCAGTAATTCAAAGGGATTAGCGGAGCAGTTCTTC
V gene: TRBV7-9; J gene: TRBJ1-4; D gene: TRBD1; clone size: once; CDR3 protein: CASSPSGGREKLFF; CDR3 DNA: TGTGCCAGCAGCCCATCAGGGGGTAGAGAAAAACTGTTTTTT
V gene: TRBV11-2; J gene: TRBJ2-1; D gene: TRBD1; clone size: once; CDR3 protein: CASSSDRGHYNEQFF; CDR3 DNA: TGTGCCAGCAGCTCGGACAGGGGACACTACAATGAGCAGTTCTTC
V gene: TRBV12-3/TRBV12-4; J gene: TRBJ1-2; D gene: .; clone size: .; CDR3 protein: CASSLEQIYGYTF; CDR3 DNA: TGTGCCAGCAGTCTCGAACAGATCTATGGCTACACCTTC
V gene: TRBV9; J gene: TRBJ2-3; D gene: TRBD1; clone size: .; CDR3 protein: CASSERTGATLGDTQYF; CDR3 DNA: TGTGCCAGCAGTGAACGGACAGGGGCCACTTTAGGTGATACGCAGTATTTT
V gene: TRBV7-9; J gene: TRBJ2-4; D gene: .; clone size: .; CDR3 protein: CASGQSMGAKNIQYF; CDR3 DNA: TGTGCCAGCGGACAATCTATGGGGGCCAAAAACATTCAGTACTTC
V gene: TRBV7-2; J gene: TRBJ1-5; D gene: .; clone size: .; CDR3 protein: CASSLAQFDQPQHF; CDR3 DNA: TGTGCCAGCAGCTTAGCGCAGTTCGATCAGCCCCAGCATTTT
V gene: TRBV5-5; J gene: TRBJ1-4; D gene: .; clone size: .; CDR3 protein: CASSLWQTNEKLFF; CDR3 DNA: TGTGCCAGCAGCTTGTGGCAGACTAATGAAAAACTGTTTTTT
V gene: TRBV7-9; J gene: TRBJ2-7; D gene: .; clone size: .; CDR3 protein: CASSFEGGNYEQYF; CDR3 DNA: TGTGCCAGCAGCTTTGAAGGAGGGAACTACGAGCAGTACTTC
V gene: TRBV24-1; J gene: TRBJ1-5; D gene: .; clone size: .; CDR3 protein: CATSETGSSNQPQHF; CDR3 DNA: TGTGCCACCAGTGAAACGGGGAGTAGCAATCAGCCCCAGCATTTT
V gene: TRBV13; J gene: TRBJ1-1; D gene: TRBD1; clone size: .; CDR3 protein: CASSLGTGYMNTEAFF; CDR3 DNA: TGTGCCAGCAGCTTGGGGACAGGGTATATGAACACTGAAGCTTTCTTT
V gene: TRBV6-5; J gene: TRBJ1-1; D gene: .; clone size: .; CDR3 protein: CASSYSMVNTEAFF; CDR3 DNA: TGTGCCAGCAGTTATAGTATGGTGAACACTGAAGCTTTCTTT
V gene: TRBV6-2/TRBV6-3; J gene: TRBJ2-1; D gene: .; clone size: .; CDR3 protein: CASSSTGSNYNEQFF; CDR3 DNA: TGTGCCAGCAGTTCCACGGGATCCAATTACAATGAGCAGTTCTTC
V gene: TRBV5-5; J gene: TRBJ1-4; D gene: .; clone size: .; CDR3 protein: CASSLGGADEKLFF; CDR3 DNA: TGTGCCAGCAGCTTAGGGGGGGCTGATGAAAAACTGTTTTTT
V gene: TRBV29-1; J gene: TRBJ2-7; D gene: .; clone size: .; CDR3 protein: CSVYTTSYEQYF; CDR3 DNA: TGCAGCGTTTACACTACCAGCTACGAGCAGTACTTC
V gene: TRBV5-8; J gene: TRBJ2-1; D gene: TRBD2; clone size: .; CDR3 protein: CASRLAGGTYNEQFF; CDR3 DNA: TGTGCCAGCAGACTAGCGGGAGGAACCTACAATGAGCAGTTCTTC
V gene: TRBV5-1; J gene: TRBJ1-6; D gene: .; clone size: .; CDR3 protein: CASSFDRQSPLHF; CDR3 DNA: TGCGCCAGCAGCTTCGACAGACAATCACCCCTCCACTTT
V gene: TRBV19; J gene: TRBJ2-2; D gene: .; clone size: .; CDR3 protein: CASGTPANTGELFF; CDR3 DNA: TGTGCCAGCGGGACACCTGCGAACACCGGGGAGCTGTTTTTT
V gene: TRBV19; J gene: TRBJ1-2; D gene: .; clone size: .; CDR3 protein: CASSIDTFYGYTF; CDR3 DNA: TGTGCCAGTAGTATCGACACCTTCTATGGCTACACCTTC
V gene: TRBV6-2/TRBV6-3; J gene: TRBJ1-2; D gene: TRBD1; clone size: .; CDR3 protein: CASSQDRDYGYTF; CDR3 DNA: TGTGCCAGCAGCCAGGACAGGGACTATGGCTACACCTTC
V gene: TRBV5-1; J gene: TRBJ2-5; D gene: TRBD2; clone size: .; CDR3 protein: CASSLAGGELETQYF; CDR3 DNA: TGCGCCAGCAGCTTGGCCGGGGGGGAATTAGAGACCCAGTACTTC
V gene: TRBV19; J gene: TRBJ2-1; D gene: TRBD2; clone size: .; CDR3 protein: CASSIGTSGLSHNEQFF; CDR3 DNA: TGTGCCAGTAGTATTGGGACTAGCGGATTGTCCCACAATGAGCAGTTCTTC
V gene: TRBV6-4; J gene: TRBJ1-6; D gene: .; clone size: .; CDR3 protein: CASSDNWTANSPLHF; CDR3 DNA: TGTGCCAGCAGTGACAATTGGACAGCTAATTCACCCCTCCACTTT
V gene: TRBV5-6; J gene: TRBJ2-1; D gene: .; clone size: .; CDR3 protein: CASSPLAGEQFF; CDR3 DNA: TGTGCCAGCAGCCCTCTTGCGGGGGAGCAGTTCTTC
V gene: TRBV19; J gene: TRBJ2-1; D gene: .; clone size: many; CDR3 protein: CASSIGQGASGEQFF; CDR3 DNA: TGTGCCAGTAGTATAGGCCAGGGTGCTTCAGGTGAGCAGTTCTTC
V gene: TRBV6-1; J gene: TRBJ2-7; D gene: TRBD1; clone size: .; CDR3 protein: CASSEPPDRGSEQYF; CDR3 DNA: TGTGCCAGCAGTGAACCCCCCGACAGGGGTAGCGAGCAGTACTTC
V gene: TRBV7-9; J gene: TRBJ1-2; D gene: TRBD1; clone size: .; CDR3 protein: CASSISDRDLDGYTF; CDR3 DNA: TGTGCCAGCAGCATCTCAGACAGGGATTTGGATGGCTACACCTTC
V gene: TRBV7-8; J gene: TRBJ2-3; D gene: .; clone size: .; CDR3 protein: CASSSGDSTDTQYF; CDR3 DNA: TGTGCCAGCAGCTCCGGGGACTCCACAGATACGCAGTATTTT